This TCR beta chain is from a study of blood T cell repertoires in COVID-19. The wider study: PBMCs, B-cell-depleted T cells, or T cells were the source of the cDNA or gDNA that made up the material.

The germline gives CDR1 SEHNR, CDR2 FQNEAQ (reference sequence). Trimming removed 1 base from V and 1 base from J, with 18 bases in between. This CDR3 has 18 residues. Seattle's enrolled individuals joined amid active infection and were then monitored longitudinally. Original processing methods: It was from reference gene primer amplification that nucleated cell counts were estimated. Sequencing used immunoSEQ multiplex PCR; TCRdb keeps in-frame clones, though not all of them. V and J calls and clone size are as listed in that table; D and trimming were resolved from the DNA. The sample includes under 450,000 clones, about nine tenths of them seen just once.

This chain links TRBV7-9 with TRBJ2-3, with D possibly being TRBD2 (6 bases). Sequenced input: peripheral blood. The receptor was isolated from a middle-aged woman with COVID-19, enrolled during active disease. The CDR3 nucleotides read TGTGCCAGCAGCTTAGAACTGGGAGGTTCCTACGGCACAGATACGCAGTATTTT. The encoded protein is CASSLELGGSYGTDTQYF.